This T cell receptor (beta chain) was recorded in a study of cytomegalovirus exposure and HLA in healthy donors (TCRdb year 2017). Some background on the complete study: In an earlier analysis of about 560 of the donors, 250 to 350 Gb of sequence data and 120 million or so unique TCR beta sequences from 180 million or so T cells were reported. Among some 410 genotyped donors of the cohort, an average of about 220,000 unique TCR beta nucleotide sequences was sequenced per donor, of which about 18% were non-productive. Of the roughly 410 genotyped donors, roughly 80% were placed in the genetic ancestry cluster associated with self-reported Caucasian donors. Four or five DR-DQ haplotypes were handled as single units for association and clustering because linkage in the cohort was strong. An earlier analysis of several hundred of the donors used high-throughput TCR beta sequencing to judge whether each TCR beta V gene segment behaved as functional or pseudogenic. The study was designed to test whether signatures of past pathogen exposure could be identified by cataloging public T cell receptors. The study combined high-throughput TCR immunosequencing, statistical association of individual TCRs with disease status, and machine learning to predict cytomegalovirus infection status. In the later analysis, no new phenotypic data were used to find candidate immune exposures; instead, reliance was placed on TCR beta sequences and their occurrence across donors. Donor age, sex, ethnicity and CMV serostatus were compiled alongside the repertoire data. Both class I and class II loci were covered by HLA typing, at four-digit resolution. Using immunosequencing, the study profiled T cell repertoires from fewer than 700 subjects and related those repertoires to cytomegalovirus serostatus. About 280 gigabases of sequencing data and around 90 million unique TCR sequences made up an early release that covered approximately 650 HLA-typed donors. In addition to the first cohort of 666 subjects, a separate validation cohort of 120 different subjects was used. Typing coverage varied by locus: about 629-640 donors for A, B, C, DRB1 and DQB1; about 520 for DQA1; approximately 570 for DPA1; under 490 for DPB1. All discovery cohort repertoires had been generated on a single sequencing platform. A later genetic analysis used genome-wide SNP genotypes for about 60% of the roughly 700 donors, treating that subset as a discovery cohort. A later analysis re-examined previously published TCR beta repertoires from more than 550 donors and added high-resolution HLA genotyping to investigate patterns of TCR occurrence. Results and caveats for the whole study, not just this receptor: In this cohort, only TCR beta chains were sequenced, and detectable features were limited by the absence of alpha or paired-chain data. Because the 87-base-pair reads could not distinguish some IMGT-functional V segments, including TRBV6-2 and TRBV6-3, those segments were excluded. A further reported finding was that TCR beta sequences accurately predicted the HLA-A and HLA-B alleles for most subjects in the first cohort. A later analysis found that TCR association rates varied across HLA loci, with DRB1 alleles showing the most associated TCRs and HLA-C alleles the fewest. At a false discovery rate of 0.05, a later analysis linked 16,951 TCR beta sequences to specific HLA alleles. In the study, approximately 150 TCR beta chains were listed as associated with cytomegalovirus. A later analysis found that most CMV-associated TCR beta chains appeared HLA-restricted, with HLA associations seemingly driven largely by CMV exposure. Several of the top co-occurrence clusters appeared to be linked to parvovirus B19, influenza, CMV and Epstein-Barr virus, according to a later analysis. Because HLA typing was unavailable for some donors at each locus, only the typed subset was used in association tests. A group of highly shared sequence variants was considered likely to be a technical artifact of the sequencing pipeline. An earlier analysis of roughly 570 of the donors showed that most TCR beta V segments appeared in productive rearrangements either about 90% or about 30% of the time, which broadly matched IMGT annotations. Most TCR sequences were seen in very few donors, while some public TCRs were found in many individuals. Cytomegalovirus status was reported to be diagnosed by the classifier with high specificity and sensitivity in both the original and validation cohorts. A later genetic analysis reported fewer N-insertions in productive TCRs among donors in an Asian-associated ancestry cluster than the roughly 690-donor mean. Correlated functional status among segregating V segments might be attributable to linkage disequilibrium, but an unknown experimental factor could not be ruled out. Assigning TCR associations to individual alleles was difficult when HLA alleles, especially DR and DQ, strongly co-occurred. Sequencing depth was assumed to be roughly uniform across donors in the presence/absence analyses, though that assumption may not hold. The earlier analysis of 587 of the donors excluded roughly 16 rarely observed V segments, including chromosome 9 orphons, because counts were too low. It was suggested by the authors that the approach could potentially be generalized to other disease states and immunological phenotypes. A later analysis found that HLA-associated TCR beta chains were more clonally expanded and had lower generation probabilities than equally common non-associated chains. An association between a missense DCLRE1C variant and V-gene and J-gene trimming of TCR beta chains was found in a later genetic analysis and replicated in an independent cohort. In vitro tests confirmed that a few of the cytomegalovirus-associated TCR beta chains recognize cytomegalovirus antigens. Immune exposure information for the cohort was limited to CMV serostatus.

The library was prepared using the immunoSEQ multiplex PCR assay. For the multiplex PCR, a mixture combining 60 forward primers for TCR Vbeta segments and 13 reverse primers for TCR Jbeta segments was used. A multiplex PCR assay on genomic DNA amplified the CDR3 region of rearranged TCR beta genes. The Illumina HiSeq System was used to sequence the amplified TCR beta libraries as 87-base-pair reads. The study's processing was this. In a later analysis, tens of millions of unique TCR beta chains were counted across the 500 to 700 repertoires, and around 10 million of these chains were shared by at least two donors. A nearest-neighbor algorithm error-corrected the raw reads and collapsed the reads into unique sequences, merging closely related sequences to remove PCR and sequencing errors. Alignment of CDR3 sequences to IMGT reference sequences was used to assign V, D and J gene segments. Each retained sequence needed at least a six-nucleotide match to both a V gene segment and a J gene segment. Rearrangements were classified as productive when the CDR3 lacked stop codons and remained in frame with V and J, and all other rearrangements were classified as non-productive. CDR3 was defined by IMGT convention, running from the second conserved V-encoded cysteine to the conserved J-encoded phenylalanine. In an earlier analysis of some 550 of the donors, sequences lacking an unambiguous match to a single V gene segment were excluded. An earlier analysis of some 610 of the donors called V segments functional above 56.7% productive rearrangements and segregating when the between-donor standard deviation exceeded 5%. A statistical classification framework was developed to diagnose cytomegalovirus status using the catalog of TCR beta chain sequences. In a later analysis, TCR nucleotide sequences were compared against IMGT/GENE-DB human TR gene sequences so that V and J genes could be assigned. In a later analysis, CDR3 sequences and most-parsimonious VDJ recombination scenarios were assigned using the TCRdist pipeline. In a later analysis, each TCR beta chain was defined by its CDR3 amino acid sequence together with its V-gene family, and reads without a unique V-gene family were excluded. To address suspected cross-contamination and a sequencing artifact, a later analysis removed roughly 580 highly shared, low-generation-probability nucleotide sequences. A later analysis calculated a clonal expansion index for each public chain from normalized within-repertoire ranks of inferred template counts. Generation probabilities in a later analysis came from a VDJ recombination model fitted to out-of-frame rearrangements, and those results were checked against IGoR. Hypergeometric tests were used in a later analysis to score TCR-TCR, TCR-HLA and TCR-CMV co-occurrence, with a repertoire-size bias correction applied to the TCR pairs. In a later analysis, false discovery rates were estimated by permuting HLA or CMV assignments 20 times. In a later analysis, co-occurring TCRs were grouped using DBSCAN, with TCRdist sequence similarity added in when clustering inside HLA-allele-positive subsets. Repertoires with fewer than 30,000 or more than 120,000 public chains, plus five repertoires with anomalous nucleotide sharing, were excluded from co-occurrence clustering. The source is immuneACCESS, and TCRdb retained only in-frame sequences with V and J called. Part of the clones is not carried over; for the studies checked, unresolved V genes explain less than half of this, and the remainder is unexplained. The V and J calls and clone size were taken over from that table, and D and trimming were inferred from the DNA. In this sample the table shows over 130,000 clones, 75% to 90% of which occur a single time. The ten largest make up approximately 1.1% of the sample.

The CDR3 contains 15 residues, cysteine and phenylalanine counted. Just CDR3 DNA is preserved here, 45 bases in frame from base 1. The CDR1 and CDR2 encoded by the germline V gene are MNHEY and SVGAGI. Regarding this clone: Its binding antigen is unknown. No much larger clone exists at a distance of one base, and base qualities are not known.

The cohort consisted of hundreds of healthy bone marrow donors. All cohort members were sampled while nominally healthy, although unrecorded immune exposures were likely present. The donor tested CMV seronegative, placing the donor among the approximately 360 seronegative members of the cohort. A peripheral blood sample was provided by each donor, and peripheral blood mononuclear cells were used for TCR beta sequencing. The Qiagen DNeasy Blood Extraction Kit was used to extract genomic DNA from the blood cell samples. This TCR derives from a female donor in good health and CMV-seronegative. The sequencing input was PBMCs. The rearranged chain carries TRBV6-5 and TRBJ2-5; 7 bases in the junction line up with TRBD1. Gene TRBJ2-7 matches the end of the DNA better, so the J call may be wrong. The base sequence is TGTGCCAGCAGACATAATAACAGGGGCTCCTACGAGCAGTACTTC. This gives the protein CASRHNNRGSYEQYF.